The 30 T cell receptor beta chains listed next were all sequenced from one sample in a study of cytomegalovirus exposure and HLA in healthy donors. Use of 60 Vbeta and 13 Jbeta primers characterized the PCR. Sequenced by immunoSEQ multiplex PCR; TCRdb stores in-frame clones only, minus some. In the table there are around 130,000 clones, approximately 79% of which are singletons. Sample: PBMCs. These receptors were taken from a man aged 30-40 years in good health and CMV-seronegative.

The CDR3 DNA reads as TGCGCCAGCAGCCCACAGGGAGAGACCCAGTACTTC. It is translated as CASSPQGETQYF. The gene calls are TRBV5-1 and TRBJ2-5; tentatively, D is TRBD1 (6 bases). V was pared by 4 bases and J by 4 bases, with 8 bases between. The germline CDR1 and CDR2 sequences are SGHRS and YFSETQ. The CDR3 contains 12 residues.

V is TRBV19 and J is TRBJ1-5, with TRBD1 matching over 12 bases. The CDR3 totals 18 residues. Trimming cost V 3 bases and J 7 bases; bases outside gene matches: 13. Germline lookup yields CDR1 LNHDA and CDR2 SQIVND (reference sequence). The CDR3: CASSMGAGGTGGPQPQHF. For the CDR3, the DNA is TGTGCCAGTAGTATGGGAGCAGGTGGGACAGGGGGCCCCCAGCCCCAGCATTTT.

The chain joins TRBV9 to TRBJ1-5; D gene uncertain. This CDR3 comprises 14 residues. Looked up from germline, CDR1 is SGDLS and CDR2 is YYNGEE. Deletions cut 4 bases from V and 4 bases from J, with 12 bases between. The CDR3 bases are TGTGCCAGCAGCCCCGAAGACATTAATCAGCCCCAGCATTTT. Translation gives CASSPEDINQPQHF.

DNA of the CDR3: TGCGCCAGCAGCTCGGGACAGGGTATACGGGAGACCCAGTACTTC. Its translation: CASSSGQGIRETQYF. The V call is TRBV5-1, the J call TRBJ2-5; the match to TRBD1 covers 9 bases. Germline V gene lookup returns CDR1 SGHRS and CDR2 YFSETQ. The length of the CDR3 is 15 residues. Germline trimming cut 3 bases from V and 5 bases from J; bases unmatched to any gene: 8. Full variable domain (missing parts from reference TRBV5-1 and TRBJ2-5): KAGVTQTPRYLIKTRGQQVTLSCSPISGHRSVSWYQQTPGQGLQFLFEYFSETQRNKGNFPGRFSGRQFSNSRSEMNVSTLELGDSALYLCASSSGQGIRETQYFGPGTRLLVL.

The V gene is TRBV29-1, the J gene TRBJ2-7, with 9 bases matching TRBD2. Trimming at V came to 4 bases and at J to 4 bases, leaving 11 bases not matched to a gene. The germline V gene has CDR1 SQVTM and CDR2 ANQGSEA. The CDR3 is 15 amino acids. CDR3 in amino acids: CSVGGPRLADYEQYF. CDR3 bases: TGCAGCGTTGGGGGACCGAGACTAGCGGATTACGAGCAGTACTTC.

J is TRBJ2-6 and V is TRBV6-5; a possible D gene is TRBD1 (6 bases). The length of the CDR3 is 16 residues. Trimming took off 6 bases at V and 12 bases at J, with 24 bases between the two ends. Germline assignment: CDR1 MNHEY and CDR2 SVGAGI. DNA of the CDR3: TGTGCCAGCAGCTACGAGGGGGTCGGCCACATCGGCGTCCTGACTTTC. This codes for CASSYEGVGHIGVLTF.

The gene calls are TRBV6-5 and TRBJ2-1; TRBD2 aligns across 7 bases. CDR1 is MNHEY and CDR2 is SVGAGI in the germline V gene. V was clipped by 5 bases and J by 14 bases; unmatched bases: 6. This CDR3 contains 11 residues. CDR3 amino acids: CASSTGRSEFF. CDR3 DNA: TGTGCCAGCAGTACCGGGAGGTCGGAGTTCTTC.

The table lists this clone with a few counts. The chain combines TRBV6-4 with TRBJ2-1, with 10 nucleotides matching TRBD2. The CDR3 loop spans 14 amino acids. Unmatched junction bases numbered 7, after V lost 6 bases and J lost 8 bases. In germline, CDR1 is MRHNA, CDR2 SNTAGT. The CDR3 region has the DNA TGTGCCAGCAGCTTAGCGGGGGGCATGGATGAGCAGTTCTTC. Translated, it gives CASSLAGGMDEQFF.

The rearrangement joins TRBV5-1 to TRBJ2-3; TRBD2 agrees at 11 bases. The CDR3 runs 16 residues. CDR1 and CDR2 (germline): SGHRS, YFSETQ. V trimming: 4 bases; J trimming: 3 bases; junction bases outside the gene matches: 7. CDR3: CASSPFLAGGTDTQYF. The CDR3 DNA reads TGCGCCAGCAGCCCCTTCCTAGCGGGGGGAACAGATACGCAGTATTTT.

This chain connects TRBV5-5 to TRBJ2-5, with D tentatively TRBD2 (5 bases). Germline values: CDR1 SGHKS, CDR2 YYEKEE (reference sequence). The length of the CDR3 is 14 residues. Trimming took off 0 bases at V and 1 base at J, with 7 bases between the two ends. The CDR3 DNA reads TGTGCCAGCAGCTTGGTCGGGGTCCAAGAGACCCAGTACTTC. It translates to CASSLVGVQETQYF.

The rearrangement joins TRBV7-9 to TRBJ1-2, with no clear D. The germline V and J ends were trimmed by 1 base and 8 bases, with 11 bases remaining between them. The V gene's germline CDR1 is SEHNR and CDR2 FQNEAQ (reference sequence). The CDR3 spans 13 residues. In DNA, the CDR3 is TGTGCCAGCAGCTTAGGTAGCGGGGTCGGCTACACCTTC. As protein: CASSLGSGVGYTF.

The DNA for the CDR3 is TGTGCCAGCAGCCCGGGACAGGGGCTTGGCTACACCTTC. It yields the protein CASSPGQGLGYTF. The rearrangement links TRBV7-9 to TRBJ1-2; 10 nucleotides match TRBD1. In germline, CDR1 is SEHNR, CDR2 FQNEAQ (reference sequence). V lost 5 bases to trimming and J lost 7 bases; unmatched junction nucleotides: 4. The CDR3 is 13 residues long.

Here the CDR3 DNA reads TGTGCCAGCAGCTTCCGAGCCGAGCAGTACTTC. It specifies CASSFRAEQYF. The chain employs TRBV13 and TRBJ2-7; D is uncertain. CDR1 is PRHDT, CDR2 FYEKMQ, per germline (reference sequence). This CDR3 contains 11 residues. V was pared by 3 bases and J by 6 bases, with 6 bases between.

A note on this clone: The germline gene is not matched at one end of the junction; a read error may be the cause. J is TRBJ1-1 and V is TRBV7-9; no clear D. The CDR3 runs to 16 residues. Germline-derived CDR1 and CDR2 are SEHNR and FQNEAQ (reference sequence). The CDR3 sequence: CSSSSLLGPLNTEAFF. The DNA for the CDR3 is TGTTCCAGCAGCTCTCTTCTTGGGCCCCTGAACACTGAAGCTTTCTTT.

J is TRBJ2-2 and V is TRBV5-1, with TRBD2 matching 11 bases. The CDR3 loop spans 16 amino acids. Germline V gives CDR1 SGHRS, CDR2 YFSETQ. Unmatched junction bases numbered 6, after V lost 4 bases and J lost 4 bases. In nucleotides, the CDR3 is TGCGCCAGCAGCCAGCTAGCGGGGGGATCCACCGGGGAGCTGTTTTTT. Translating gives CASSQLAGGSTGELFF.

CDR3 sequence reads: CASSQATGAAGELFF. In DNA form, the CDR3 reads TGCGCCAGCAGCCAAGCGACAGGGGCGGCCGGGGAGCTGTTTTTT. The chain joins TRBV4-1 to TRBJ2-2; 8 bases map to TRBD1. The V segment lost 1 base and the J segment 6 bases; nucleotides outside the gene matches: 4. This CDR3 region has 15 residues. Germline lookup yields CDR1 MGHRA and CDR2 YSYEKL.

V gene TRBV5-4 combines with J gene TRBJ1-2; 9 positions agree with TRBD1. V was clipped by 5 bases and J by 7 bases; unmatched bases: 9. Germline lookup yields CDR1 SGHNT and CDR2 YYREEE (reference sequence). CDR3 size: 14 residues. Here the CDR3 DNA reads TGTGCCAGCAGTCAACAGGGGGCATCAGGTGGCTACACCTTC. Amino acid sequence: CASSQQGASGGYTF. Full variable domain (rest looked up from reference TRBV5-4 and TRBJ1-2): ETGVTQSPTHLIKTRGQQVTLRCSSQSGHNTVSWYQQALGQGPQFIFQYYREEENGRGNFPPRFSGLQFPNYSSELNVNALELDDSALYLCASSQQGASGGYTFGSGTRLTVV.

V and J are TRBV7-2 and TRBJ2-3, with 11 bases lining up with TRBD2. Germline CDR1 reads SGHTA; CDR2 reads FQGNSA. This CDR3 comprises 15 residues. Trimming removed 3 bases from V and 4 bases from J; junction bases left unmatched: 3. The CDR3: CASSFSGGAADTQYF. CDR3 in DNA: TGTGCCAGCAGCTTTAGCGGGGGGGCGGCAGATACGCAGTATTTT.

The chain employs TRBV7-9 and TRBJ2-2; the match to TRBD2 covers 7 bases. With V trimmed by 3 bases and J by 4 bases, 11 bases remained unmatched. The CDR3 contains 17 residues. CDR1 is SEHNR and CDR2 is FQNEAQ in the germline V gene (reference sequence). DNA for the CDR3: TGTGCCAGCAGCTTTGGGCAGGGAGCGGGGCGCACCGGGGAGCTGTTTTTT. Translating it yields CASSFGQGAGRTGELFF.

This chain joins TRBV30 and TRBJ2-2; 12 nucleotides match TRBD2. J gave up 6 bases and V 7 bases, and 9 bases lay outside the gene matches. The CDR3 is made up of 15 amino acids. The germline V gene encodes CDR1 GTSNPN and CDR2 SVGIG (reference sequence). The CDR3 bases are TGTGCCTCACGACTAGCGGGGGACCGCGCCGGGGAGCTGTTTTTT. It encodes CASRLAGDRAGELFF.

This clone was seen once. This rearrangement joins TRBV6-6 to TRBJ1-6; D may be TRBD1 (5 bases). Germline CDR1 MNHNY, CDR2 SVGAGI (reference sequence). There are 15 residues in the CDR3. Between the trimmed V and J ends, which lost 0 bases and 7 bases, there was a span of 10 bases. The CDR3: CASSYSDGANSPLHF. DNA of the CDR3: TGTGCCAGCAGTTACTCGGATGGGGCGAATTCACCCCTCCACTTT.

The CDR3 sequence: CASSPWTGNNQPQHF. In nucleotides, the CDR3 is TGTGCCAGTAGTCCTTGGACAGGGAACAATCAGCCCCAGCATTTT. This chain uses TRBV19 with TRBJ1-5; 8 nucleotides line up with TRBD1. The V segment lost 5 bases and the J segment 3 bases; nucleotides outside the gene matches: 6. The CDR3 spans 15 residues. Germline lookup yields CDR1 LNHDA and CDR2 SQIVND (reference sequence).

This chain links TRBV5-1 with TRBJ2-5; weak D call: TRBD2 (6 bases). The CDR3 consists of 14 residues. Germline V gene sequence: CDR1 SGHRS, CDR2 YFSETQ. V was trimmed by 5 bases and J by 5 bases, leaving 16 bases between them. Here the CDR3 DNA reads TGCGCCAGCAGGAGGGGAGGAGGAATGGAGACCCAGTACTTC. This codes for CASRRGGGMETQYF. Full variable domain (missing parts from reference TRBV5-1 and TRBJ2-5): KAGVTQTPRYLIKTRGQQVTLSCSPISGHRSVSWYQQTPGQGLQFLFEYFSETQRNKGNFPGRFSGRQFSNSRSEMNVSTLELGDSALYLCASRRGGGMETQYFGPGTRLLVL.

The chain carries TRBV6-5 and TRBJ1-2, with 9 bases aligning to TRBD1. J was trimmed by 4 bases and V by 5 bases; bases with no gene match: 5. Germline CDR1 reads MNHEY; CDR2 reads SVGAGI. CDR3 size: 14 residues. The CDR3 is CASSQTGGGYGYTF. The CDR3 nucleotides are TGTGCCAGCAGTCAAACAGGGGGCGGCTATGGCTACACCTTC.

This sequence joins TRBV15 and TRBJ1-1; D perhaps matches TRBD1 (5 bases). Germline values: CDR1 LNHNV, CDR2 YYDKDF (reference sequence). The CDR3 spans 15 residues. The ends were cut back, 0 bases at V and 1 base at J, with 9 bases in the middle. This CDR3 reads CATSREEGANTEAFF. CDR3 DNA: TGTGCCACCAGCAGAGAAGAAGGGGCGAACACTGAAGCTTTCTTT.

This clone came up a few times. This chain uses TRBV7-6 with TRBJ2-1; perhaps TRBD2 as D (6 bases). With 5 bases removed from V and 4 bases from J, the gap between germline ends came to 12 bases. Germline V gene data show CDR1 as SGHVS and CDR2 as FNYEAQ. This CDR3 is built from 14 residues. CDR3 residues: CASSPRTIYNEQFF. The CDR3 DNA is TGTGCCAGCAGCCCACGGACTATTTACAATGAGCAGTTCTTC.

The chain links TRBV6-1 to TRBJ2-3, with 10 bases identical to TRBD2. Looked up from germline, CDR1 is MNHNS and CDR2 is SASEGT. CDR3 length: 15 residues. Trimming removed 7 bases from V and 6 bases from J; junction bases left unmatched: 10. CDR3 sequence: CASNQLAGAGDTQYF. DNA of the CDR3: TGTGCCAGCAACCAGCTAGCGGGGGCTGGGGATACGCAGTATTTT.

The CDR3 protein is CASSSDNYNEQFF. The DNA of the CDR3 is TGTGCCAGTAGTTCTGACAATTACAATGAGCAGTTCTTC. The genes are TRBV19 and TRBJ2-1; D is uncertain. V lost 5 bases and J lost 4, with 9 bases in between. Germline CDR1 is LNHDA and CDR2 is SQIVND (reference sequence). The CDR3 has 13 amino acids.

J is TRBJ1-1 and V is TRBV19; TRBD1 matches 8 bases. This CDR3 contains 13 residues. The germline V gene has CDR1 LNHDA and CDR2 SQIVND (reference sequence). The ends lost 3 bases at V and 4 bases at J; junction bases unmatched: 1. CDR3 in amino acids: CASSIDRGTEAFF. CDR3 DNA: TGTGCCAGTAGTATTGACAGGGGCACTGAAGCTTTCTTT.

V usage is TRBV7-7 and J usage is TRBJ2-2; a possible D gene is TRBD1 (5 bases). Trimming took 1 base from V and 4 from J, leaving 10 bases between them. The germline V gene has CDR1 SSHAT and CDR2 FNYEAQ (reference sequence). The CDR3 has 15 residues. The CDR3 DNA follows: TGTGCCAGCAGCTTAGGGGGCCTTTTCACCGGGGAGCTGTTTTTT. This sequence encodes CASSLGGLFTGELFF.